The 11 T cell receptor beta chains reported below all come from one sample, sequenced in a study of molecular identifiers for immune sequencing clone quantification. TCRdb reanalysed the PCR reads using MiXCR and keeps one entry per CDR3 protein. The data show around 320,000 distinct CDR3 sequences, roughly 23% seen once. The sequenced sample was naive CD8+ T cells from blood, with Jurkat cell RNA spiked in. Subset meaning: FACS-sorted CD8+CD4-CCR7+CD45RA+ naive T cells. The receptors here all came from a human donor in good health. Some libraries in this study had Jurkat cell RNA spiked in.

This clonotype was picked up many times. The chain employs TRBV5-6 and TRBJ2-7; D remains unclear. Germline loops: CDR1 SGHDT, CDR2 YYEEEE. Trimming took 3 bases from V and 2 from J, leaving 9 bases between them. The CDR3 length is 13 residues. The CDR3 region has the DNA TGTGCCAGCAGCTACGACGGCCCCTACGAGCAGTACTTC. As protein: CASSYDGPYEQYF.

The sample holds a few counts of this clonotype. The V call is TRBV7-9, the J call TRBJ1-4, with D tentatively TRBD1 (6 bases). The CDR3 is 15 residues long. Germline values: CDR1 SEHNR, CDR2 FQNEAQ (reference sequence). V lost 4 bases to trimming and J lost 5 bases, with 14 bases between them. In DNA form, the CDR3 reads TGTGCCAGCAGCTCGAACCGGGACACCAATGAAAAACTGTTTTTT. It translates to CASSSNRDTNEKLFF.

V is TRBV28 and J is TRBJ1-6, with TRBD1 identical over 8 bases. Germline V gives CDR1 MDHEN, CDR2 SYDVKM. There are 15 residues in the CDR3. Unmatched junction bases numbered 5, after V lost 5 bases and J lost 5 bases. DNA for the CDR3: TGTGCCAGCAGTACATACAGGGGGGATAATTCACCCCTCCACTTT. Translation: CASSTYRGDNSPLHF.

This rearrangement joins TRBV30 to TRBJ2-7; 13 bases agree with TRBD2. The CDR3 has 14 amino acids. The trim removed 2 bases at V and 5 bases at J, leaving 3 bases unmatched. Germline V gene data show CDR1 as GTSNPN and CDR2 as SVGIG (reference sequence). DNA for the CDR3: TGTGCCTGGAGTAGACTAGCGGGGGGCCACGAGCAGTACTTC. It specifies CAWSRLAGGHEQYF.

V is TRBV4-1 and J is TRBJ1-1; D not certain. The CDR3 sequence is 16 residues long. The V gene's germline CDR1 is MGHRA and CDR2 YSYEKL. V lost 4 bases, J lost 4 bases, and 19 bases lay in between. CDR3 nucleotide sequence: TGCGCCAGCAGCCCAGGACCTCGCCTCACAATCACTGAAGCTTTCTTT. It yields the protein CASSPGPRLTITEAFF.

This clonotype has a single count. A much bigger clone sits one base away, suggesting this may be a read error. Here the CDR3 omits its conserved ending phenylalanine or tryptophan, so a read error is the likely source. The chain uses TRBV4-3 and TRBJ1-1, with 10 bases matching TRBD1. Trimming took 3 bases from V and 5 from J; bases not matched to a gene: 6. Germline lookup yields CDR1 LGHNA and CDR2 YSLEER. There are 15 residues in the CDR3. CDR3 DNA: TGCGCCAGCAGCCAGGACAGGGGGAGTGGAACTGAAGCTTTCTCT. The encoded protein is CASSQDRGSGTEAFS.

The chain carries TRBV5-6 and TRBJ1-2; TRBD1 aligns across 7 bases. Germline lookup yields CDR1 SGHDT and CDR2 YYEEEE. After removal of 3 bases from V and 1 base from J, the junction contained 9 bases not matched to a gene. The CDR3 is 16 amino acids. The CDR3 region is CASSWETGYHNYGYTF. The CDR3 coding sequence is TGTGCCAGCAGCTGGGAGACAGGGTATCATAACTATGGCTACACCTTC.

This clonotype showed up many times. The chain couples TRBV6-2 or TRBV6-3 to TRBJ2-4; weak D call: TRBD1 (5 bases). Germline CDR1 MNHEY, CDR2 SVGEGT. CDR3 size: 15 residues. V gave up 3 bases and J gave up 7 bases, with 16 bases separating them. CDR3 in amino acids: CASSYPPQGRNIQYF. CDR3 nucleotide sequence: TGTGCCAGCAGTTATCCCCCGCAGGGCCGGAACATTCAGTACTTC.

This clonotype was seen at least ten times. This sequence joins TRBV11-2 and TRBJ2-4; the D call may be TRBD1 or TRBD2 (6 bases each). Looked up from germline, CDR1 is SGHAT and CDR2 is FQNNGV. The CDR3 extends over 17 amino acids. Trimming cost V 5 bases and J 3 bases, with 20 bases left between them. The CDR3 sequence is CASSQGLDGGGKNIQYF. The CDR3 DNA reads as TGTGCCAGCAGCCAGGGCCTGGACGGGGGCGGCAAAAACATTCAGTACTTC.

This clonotype showed up just a few times. J is TRBJ2-2 and V is TRBV12-3 or TRBV12-4; D unclear. Trimming removed 6 bases from V and 5 bases from J, with 7 bases in between. The CDR3 sequence is 12 residues long. CDR3 sequence: CASRARTGELFF. Here the CDR3 DNA reads TGTGCCAGCAGGGCTAGGACCGGGGAGCTGTTTTTT.

A remark on this clonotype: A much larger clone lies a single base off, so this may be a read error. The chain links TRBV30 to TRBJ2-7, with TRBD1 matching 7 bases. V shed 2 bases and J 5 bases; nucleotides not matched to a gene: 3. The CDR3 covers 12 residues. Germline V gene data show CDR1 as GTSNPN and CDR2 as SVGIG (reference sequence). In DNA form, the CDR3 reads TGTGCCTGGAGTTTGACAGGGCACGAGCAGTACTTC. Protein sequence: CAWSLTGHEQYF. Drawing the rest from reference TRBV30 and TRBJ2-7, the complete variable domain is SQTIHQWPATLVQPVGSPLSLECTVEGTSNPNLYWYRQAAGRGLQLLFYSVGIGQISSEVPQNLSASRPQDRQFILSSKKLLLSDSGFYLCAWSLTGHEQYFGPGTRLTVT.